A selection of T cell receptor beta chains follows, all from one sample in a study of beta chain features in type 1 diabetes. TCRdb keeps only in-frame clones here, not all; method: immunoSEQ multiplex PCR. The top ten clones hold just under 0.04% of a sample with hundreds of thousands of clones, roughly 13% of them seen once. The sample taken for sequencing was naive CD4+ T cells from blood. The receptors were gathered from a man younger than 35 with type 1 diabetes. The CDR3 runs from the conserved cysteine through the conserved F or W. The D gene is left open where the match is weak. Rows give clone size only sometimes, using once, few, many, or a class for an expanded clone.

v_call	clone_size	d_call	j_call	cdr3_aa	cdr3_nt
TRBV4-3	few	TRBD1	TRBJ1-5	CASSQGVQGNNQPQHF	TGCGCCAGCAGCCAAGGGGTACAGGGGAACAATCAGCCCCAGCATTTT
TRBV28	NA	NA	TRBJ1-2	CASSLGDYGYTF	TGTGCCAGCAGTTTAGGGGACTATGGCTACACCTTC
TRBV9	NA	NA	TRBJ2-7	CASSVESGTYPVEQYF	TGTGCCAGCAGCGTAGAGTCCGGGACATACCCCGTGGAGCAGTACTTC
TRBV15	NA	NA	TRBJ2-5	CATSRDGPTKETQYF	TGTGCCACCAGCAGAGACGGGCCCACGAAAGAGACCCAGTACTTC
TRBV19	few	TRBD2	TRBJ2-1	CASSPGTSGTNSYNEQFF	TGTGCCAGTAGTCCAGGGACTAGCGGGACGAACTCCTACAATGAGCAGTTCTTC
TRBV27	NA	NA	TRBJ1-2	CASSLNADTYYGYTF	TGTGCCAGCAGTTTAAATGCAGACACCTACTATGGCTACACCTTC
TRBV28	NA	NA	TRBJ1-2	CASSFVQGSGYTF	TGTGCCAGCAGTTTCGTGCAGGGGAGCGGCTACACCTTC
TRBV5-4	NA	NA	TRBJ1-4	CASSLRAANEKLFF	TGTGCCAGCAGCTTAAGGGCGGCGAATGAAAAACTGTTTTTT
TRBV10-3	NA	NA	TRBJ2-7	CAISAPSYEQYF	TGTGCCATCAGTGCCCCCTCCTACGAGCAGTACTTC
TRBV30	NA	NA	TRBJ1-2	CAWSILYGGYTF	TGTGCCTGGAGCATCCTCTATGGCGGCTACACCTTC
TRBV7-9	NA	TRBD2	TRBJ2-1	CAITNPRGLAGDEQFF	TGTGCCATCACGAACCCACGGGGACTAGCGGGAGATGAGCAGTTCTTC
TRBV6-1	NA	NA	TRBJ2-1	CASSEHASNYNEQFF	TGTGCCAGCAGTGAACACGCTAGCAACTACAATGAGCAGTTCTTC
TRBV11-3	NA	NA	TRBJ2-1	CASSLGDPYNEQFF	TGTGCCAGCAGCTTAGGGGACCCTTACAATGAGCAGTTCTTC
TRBV28	NA	NA	TRBJ2-7	CASRQNYEQYF	TGTGCTAGCAGGCAGAACTACGAGCAGTACTTC
TRBV29-1	few	NA	TRBJ1-4	CSVEDSGKGNEKLFF	TGCAGCGTTGAGGACTCAGGGAAGGGTAATGAAAAACTGTTTTTT
TRBV7-2	few	TRBD2	TRBJ2-5	CASSLQRGHETQYF	TGTGCCAGCAGCTTACAGCGGGGTCACGAGACCCAGTACTTC
TRBV6-1	NA	NA	TRBJ2-3	CASSGGSTDTQYF	TGTGCCAGCAGTGGGGGGAGCACAGATACGCAGTATTTT
TRBV5-1	NA	NA	TRBJ2-6	CASSLAGVPLSGANVLTF	TGCGCCAGCAGCTTGGCAGGGGTTCCCCTCTCTGGGGCCAACGTCCTGACTTTC
TRBV29-1	few	TRBD2	TRBJ2-5	CSVEISGRAGETQYF	TGCAGCGTTGAAATTAGCGGGAGGGCCGGGGAGACCCAGTACTTC
TRBV2	few	NA	TRBJ2-5	CARSGEGETQYF	TGTGCCAGATCGGGAGAAGGGGAGACCCAGTACTTC
TRBV30	few	TRBD1	TRBJ1-3	CAWSKIGQGLGNTIYF	TGTGCCTGGAGTAAAATTGGACAGGGTCTTGGAAACACCATATATTTT
TRBV5-1	NA	NA	TRBJ1-2	CASSLQGGTGDGYTF	TGCGCCAGCAGCTTACAGGGAGGGACTGGGGATGGCTACACCTTC
TRBV6-1	NA	NA	TRBJ1-1	CASSATGKAEAFF	TGTGCCAGCAGTGCCACAGGGAAGGCTGAAGCTTTCTTT
TRBV5-1	few	NA	TRBJ2-2	CASSPGTLVFTGELFF	TGCGCCAGCAGCCCGGGAACTCTAGTTTTCACCGGGGAGCTGTTTTTT
TRBV30	NA	NA	TRBJ2-7	CAWSGTSGEQYF	TGTGCCTGGAGTGGGACCTCGGGCGAGCAGTACTTC
TRBV9	NA	NA	TRBJ2-1	CASSSSGAYNEQFF	TGTGCCAGCAGCTCCTCAGGAGCCTACAATGAGCAGTTCTTC
TRBV28	few	NA	TRBJ1-5	CASSFVSNQPQHF	TGTGCCAGCAGTTTTGTAAGCAATCAGCCCCAGCATTTT
TRBV5-6	NA	NA	TRBJ2-4	CASTLSGSGVAKNIQYF	TGTGCCAGCACCCTTTCGGGGTCAGGGGTCGCCAAAAACATTCAGTACTTC
TRBV4-2	few	TRBD1	TRBJ1-2	CASSQERPGTGGVYGYTF	TGTGCCAGCAGCCAAGAGAGACCCGGGACAGGGGGCGTCTATGGCTACACCTTC
TRBV11-3	NA	NA	TRBJ1-1	CASSLESGSTEAFF	TGTGCCAGCAGCTTAGAGTCCGGGAGCACTGAAGCTTTCTTT
TRBV6-1	NA	TRBD2	TRBJ2-1	CASSATTSGRAVDEQFF	TGTGCCAGCAGTGCCACGACTAGCGGGAGGGCCGTCGATGAGCAGTTCTTC
TRBV2	few	NA	TRBJ2-1	CASSDRSSYNEQFF	TGTGCCAGCAGTGACAGGTCCTCCTACAATGAGCAGTTCTTC
TRBV19	NA	TRBD1	TRBJ1-5	CASSTGQRNQPQHF	TGTGCCAGTAGTACGGGACAGAGAAATCAGCCCCAGCATTTT